This T cell receptor beta chain was sequenced during a study of patients and donors after allogeneic stem cell transplantation. Germline CDR1 and CDR2: MNHEY and SVGAGI. The CDR3 runs 16 residues. The V end lost 5 bases, the J end lost 2 bases, and 17 bases lay between the germline ends. TCRdb redid the calling of the RT-PCR reads with MiXCR, one entry per CDR3 protein. Of about 150,000 distinct CDR3 sequences in the sample, approximately 37% are singletons; the top ten hold roughly 50%. Sequencing input: blood, either unsorted or a sorted T cell fraction (not recorded which). The TCR sequence derives from a human donor who was either an allogeneic HSCT recipient or a stem cell or donor lymphocyte infusion donor (not recorded which). It is not recorded whose cells these are; they may come from a transplant donor. V and J are TRBV6-5 and TRBJ2-3; weak D call: TRBD1 (5 bases). The CDR3 loop is CASSPGVTEPTDTQYF. CDR3 bases: TGTGCCAGCAGTCCTGGGGTGACAGAACCCACAGATACGCAGTATTTT.